These T cell receptor beta chains were read from a single sample in a study of technical replicates of blood from several donors. The protocol was immunoSEQ multiplex PCR, while the TCRdb copy is restricted to in-frame clones and leaves out a portion. The table has 70,000 to 95,000 clones, 85% to 95% seen once. The sequencing input was T cells isolated from PBMCs. All receptors come from a human donor in good health. Each CDR3 is given with its conserved first and last residue. The order of the fields is V gene, D gene, J gene, clone size, CDR3 DNA, CDR3 protein. D genes are given only for firm matches. The listing skips clone size in some rows; elsewhere it reads once, few, many or a size class.

V gene: TRBV6-5; D gene: -; J gene: TRBJ1-1; clone size: once; CDR3 DNA: TGTGCCAGCAGCTCTTGGGCAGAGAACACTGAAGCTTTCTTT; CDR3 protein: CASSSWAENTEAFF
V gene: TRBV6-5; D gene: -; J gene: TRBJ2-5; clone size: once; CDR3 DNA: TGTGCCAGCAGCTCAGGGAGGGAGACCCAGTACTTC; CDR3 protein: CASSSGRETQYF
V gene: TRBV7-9; D gene: -; J gene: TRBJ1-4; clone size: -; CDR3 DNA: TGTGCCAGCAGCTGGCCGCAAGAAAAACTGTTTTTT; CDR3 protein: CASSWPQEKLFF
V gene: TRBV6-5; D gene: -; J gene: TRBJ2-1; clone size: -; CDR3 DNA: TGTGCGGCGGGGTTGAACGATGAGCAGTTCTTC; CDR3 protein: CAAGLNDEQFF
V gene: TRBV2; D gene: -; J gene: TRBJ1-2; clone size: -; CDR3 DNA: TGTGCCAGCATACGAGTTGCGAGGGAGGGAGGGGGCTACACCTTC; CDR3 protein: CASIRVAREGGGYTF
V gene: TRBV27; D gene: TRBD1; J gene: TRBJ1-2; clone size: few; CDR3 DNA: TGTGCCAGCAGTTTAGGGGGACAGCTCTATGGCTACACCTTC; CDR3 protein: CASSLGGQLYGYTF
V gene: TRBV28; D gene: -; J gene: TRBJ2-3; clone size: -; CDR3 DNA: TGTGCCAGCAGTTTAACCAGGGGAAATACAGATACGCAGTATTTT; CDR3 protein: CASSLTRGNTDTQYF
V gene: TRBV4-1; D gene: TRBD1; J gene: TRBJ1-5; clone size: once; CDR3 DNA: TGCGCCAGCAGCCAAGCCAGGACAGGGGACGGTCAGCCCCAGCATTTT; CDR3 protein: CASSQARTGDGQPQHF
V gene: TRBV13; D gene: -; J gene: TRBJ2-3; clone size: -; CDR3 DNA: TGTGCCAGCAGCTTCGGTGAGGACACAGATACGCAGTATTTT; CDR3 protein: CASSFGEDTDTQYF
V gene: TRBV10-3; D gene: TRBD1; J gene: TRBJ1-1; clone size: once; CDR3 DNA: TGTGCCATCAGTAGGCAGGGGGAACTGAACACTGAAGCTTTCTTT; CDR3 protein: CAISRQGELNTEAFF
V gene: TRBV10-1; D gene: -; J gene: TRBJ1-1; clone size: few; CDR3 DNA: TGCGCCAGCAGTGAGCCGGGGGAGGCCACTGAAGCTTTCTTT; CDR3 protein: CASSEPGEATEAFF
V gene: TRBV23-1; D gene: -; J gene: TRBJ2-7; clone size: -; CDR3 DNA: TGCGCCAGCAGCCCCGGAAGGGGATTCTACGAGCAGTACTTC; CDR3 protein: CASSPGRGFYEQYF
V gene: TRBV16; D gene: TRBD2; J gene: TRBJ2-7; clone size: -; CDR3 DNA: TGTGCCAGCAGCCGCGGGGAGGGTGCGGTGTACGAGCAGTACTTC; CDR3 protein: CASSRGEGAVYEQYF
V gene: TRBV12-5; D gene: -; J gene: TRBJ1-1; clone size: -; CDR3 DNA: TGTGCTAGTGGTTTGTCCATGAACACTGAAGCTTTCTTT; CDR3 protein: CASGLSMNTEAFF
V gene: TRBV2; D gene: -; J gene: TRBJ1-2; clone size: -; CDR3 DNA: TGTGCCAGCATCGTGGGGACATTCCATGGCTACACCTTC; CDR3 protein: CASIVGTFHGYTF
V gene: TRBV12-5; D gene: -; J gene: TRBJ1-2; clone size: -; CDR3 DNA: TGTGCTAGTGCTCCCGAGGGTTTCTATGGCTACACCTTC; CDR3 protein: CASAPEGFYGYTF
V gene: TRBV19; D gene: TRBD1; J gene: TRBJ2-7; clone size: -; CDR3 DNA: TGTGCCAGTAGTATCACGACAGGGAACTACGAGCAGTACTTC; CDR3 protein: CASSITTGNYEQYF
V gene: TRBV30; D gene: TRBD1; J gene: TRBJ1-2; clone size: -; CDR3 DNA: TGTGCCTGGAGCTCGGGACAGGGAATTGACTATGGCTACACCTTC; CDR3 protein: CAWSSGQGIDYGYTF
V gene: TRBV7-9; D gene: TRBD1; J gene: TRBJ2-7; clone size: -; CDR3 DNA: TGTGCCAGCCGGGGGGACAGGGACGAGCAGTACTTC; CDR3 protein: CASRGDRDEQYF
V gene: TRBV19; D gene: TRBD2; J gene: TRBJ2-5; clone size: -; CDR3 DNA: TGTGCCAGCGGGACTAGCGGACAACAAGAGACCCAGTACTTC; CDR3 protein: CASGTSGQQETQYF
V gene: TRBV11-3; D gene: -; J gene: TRBJ1-3; clone size: -; CDR3 DNA: TGTGCCAGCAGCTTAGGACAAGTACCTGGAAACACCATATATTTT; CDR3 protein: CASSLGQVPGNTIYF
V gene: TRBV6-1; D gene: -; J gene: TRBJ2-7; clone size: once; CDR3 DNA: TGTGCCAGCAGTAACCAGGGCTTTACCTACGAGCAGTACTTC; CDR3 protein: CASSNQGFTYEQYF
V gene: TRBV7-9; D gene: -; J gene: TRBJ1-1; clone size: -; CDR3 DNA: TGTGCCAGCAGCTTAGTTGGCAGGGGGAACACTGAAGCTTTCTTT; CDR3 protein: CASSLVGRGNTEAFF
V gene: TRBV5-4; D gene: -; J gene: TRBJ2-7; clone size: -; CDR3 DNA: TGTGCCAGCAGCTTGGGCAGGAACTACGAGCAGTACTTC; CDR3 protein: CASSLGRNYEQYF
V gene: TRBV19; D gene: -; J gene: TRBJ2-2; clone size: -; CDR3 DNA: TGTGCCAGTAGTATAACGGTCCTCGTCGTAACCGGGGAGCTGTTTTTT; CDR3 protein: CASSITVLVVTGELFF
V gene: TRBV7-9; D gene: TRBD2; J gene: TRBJ2-3; clone size: once; CDR3 DNA: TGTGCCAGCAGCTTAGCACTAGCGGGAGACGGAGCAGATACGCAGTATTTT; CDR3 protein: CASSLALAGDGADTQYF
V gene: TRBV9; D gene: TRBD1; J gene: TRBJ1-3; clone size: -; CDR3 DNA: TGTGCCAGCAGCGCAAGGGACAGCTCTGGAAACACCATATATTTT; CDR3 protein: CASSARDSSGNTIYF